This TCR beta chain appears in the sequencing data of a study of T cell responses to AZD1222 COVID-19 vaccine. CDR1 and CDR2 from the germline V gene are SGHDN and FVKESK. The CDR3 is made up of 14 amino acids. V dropped 1 base and J dropped 5 bases, with 11 bases sitting between them. The repertoire was sequenced with immunoSEQ multiplex PCR; TCRdb's copy has only in-frame clones and lacks some. This sample carries about 84,000 clones, 87% of them seen once, and the ten largest clones take 9.5% to 13%. The rearrangement joins TRBV14 to TRBJ2-5; D is possibly TRBD1 (5 bases). Sequenced material: peripheral blood, taken 28 days after the second AZD1222 dose. This receptor was obtained from an adult who received the AZD1222 COVID-19 vaccine. The CDR3 sequence is CASSQGGAPETQYF. Here the CDR3 DNA reads TGTGCCAGCAGCCAAGGTGGGGCTCCGGAGACCCAGTACTTC.